This TCR beta chain was identified in a study of blood T cell repertoires in COVID-19. Study overall: The United States, Italy and Spain provided the acute and convalescent COVID-19 samples. PBMCs, B-cell-depleted T cells, or T cells provided the cDNA or gDNA that made up the material.

In the authors' methods: Estimates of nucleated cell counts were drawn from the amplification of reference gene primers. Repertoires were generated with immunoSEQ multiplex PCR, while TCRdb's copy carries only in-frame clones and drops some. V and J calls plus clone size are reproduced from that table; the DNA served to infer D and trimming. The table lists 200,000 to 250,000 clones, approximately 84% of them singletons. The CDR3 extends over 16 amino acids. The trim removed 7 bases at V and 5 bases at J, leaving 16 bases unmatched. Germline CDR1 reads SGHNT; CDR2 reads YYREEE (reference sequence). The clonotype was recovered from a woman between 25 and 40 years old who had recovered from COVID-19. The V and J genes are TRBV5-4 and TRBJ2-5; 8 positions match TRBD1. The sequenced material came from peripheral blood. The CDR3 loop reads CASSEGDRGLRETQYF. CDR3 DNA sequence: TGTGCCAGCTCTGAGGGAGACAGGGGATTGAGGGAGACCCAGTACTTC. The entire variable domain, with the rest obtained from reference TRBV5-4 and TRBJ2-5, is as follows: ETGVTQSPTHLIKTRGQQVTLRCSSQSGHNTVSWYQQALGQGPQFIFQYYREEENGRGNFPPRFSGLQFPNYSSELNVNALELDDSALYLCASSEGDRGLRETQYFGPGTRLLVL.